These 24 T cell receptor beta chains came from one sample sequenced in a study of T cells in Graves' hyperthyroidism and ophthalmopathy. TCR beta CDR3 sequences were amplified from RNA transcripts. TCR CDR3 underwent first-round RT-PCR with the HTBI primer set. MiXCR, run by TCRdb on the multiplex PCR reads, gives a single entry per CDR3 protein. This sample has about 300,000 distinct CDR3 sequences, with roughly 18% found just once. The specimen was blood. These receptors were taken from a man aged 50 to 59 with Graves' ophthalmopathy.

This clonotype has a count of ten or more. The chain recombines TRBV28 with TRBJ2-3; TRBD1 agrees at 11 bases. Germline CDR1 and CDR2: MDHEN and SYDVKM. The CDR3 is made up of 20 amino acids. The ends lost 4 bases at V and 1 base at J; junction bases unmatched: 16. The DNA of the CDR3 is TGTGCCAGCAGTTCAGGACAGGGGGCTTTTCTACCACCTCGCACAGATACGCAGTATTTT. It specifies CASSSGQGAFLPPRTDTQYF.

This clonotype was counted many times. J is TRBJ2-3 and V is TRBV11-3; the match to TRBD2 covers 7 bases. The V segment lost 1 base and the J segment 3 bases; nucleotides outside the gene matches: 13. Germline lookup yields CDR1 SGHNT and CDR2 YENEEA. There are 18 residues in the CDR3. The CDR3 region has the DNA TGTGCCAGCAGCTTAGGAGCGCCTTGGGGAGGGTGGACAGATACGCAGTATTTT. Its translation is CASSLGAPWGGWTDTQYF.

This clonotype was recorded a few times. The chain combines TRBV20-1 with TRBJ2-1; 9 bases are shared with TRBD1. Trimming at V came to 5 bases and at J to 6 bases, leaving 14 bases not matched to a gene. In germline, CDR1 is DFQATT, CDR2 SNEGSKA (reference sequence). This CDR3 is built from 16 residues. In DNA, the CDR3 is TGCAGTGCTCGGTCTCTGGACAGGGGTATTGGCAATGAGCAGTTCTTC. It is translated as CSARSLDRGIGNEQFF.

At least ten counts were recorded for this clonotype. CDR3 sequence: CATSSRDRNNEQFF. The CDR3, as DNA: TGTGCCACCAGCAGCCGGGACAGAAACAATGAGCAGTTCTTC. V is TRBV15 and J is TRBJ2-1; 7 positions agree with TRBD1. This CDR3 has 14 amino acids. CDR1 and CDR2 (germline): LNHNV, YYDKDF (reference sequence). J lost 5 bases, V lost 3 bases, and 4 bases had no gene match.

In this sample, this clonotype turned up a few times. The chain employs TRBV7-9 and TRBJ2-6; the D gene is possibly TRBD1 (5 bases). CDR3 size: 14 residues. Germline-derived CDR1 and CDR2 are SEHNR and FQNEAQ (reference sequence). V lost 5 bases and J 3 bases, leaving 8 bases between the germline ends. The CDR3 DNA reads TGTGCCAGCAGCGACAGAGGTGGGGCCAACGTCCTGACTTTC. Protein product: CASSDRGGANVLTF.

The CDR3 DNA is TGTGCCTGGAGTGTCCAGATGAACACCGGGGAGCTGTTTTTT. This encodes CAWSVQMNTGELFF. This sequence joins TRBV30 and TRBJ2-2; D is undetermined. From germline, CDR1 is GTSNPN and CDR2 SVGIG (reference sequence). The CDR3 sequence is 14 residues long. Trimming pared 0 bases from V and 1 base from J, leaving 6 bases between. Looking up the rest from reference TRBV30 and TRBJ2-2 gives the full variable domain: SQTIHQWPATLVQPVGSPLSLECTVEGTSNPNLYWYRQAAGRGLQLLFYSVGIGQISSEVPQNLSASRPQDRQFILSSKKLLLSDSGFYLCAWSVQMNTGELFFGEGSRLTVL.

The chain is built from TRBV2 and TRBJ1-5; D is ambiguous. The V end lost 0 bases, the J end lost 8 bases, and 8 bases lay between the germline ends. The CDR3 length is 13 residues. The germline V gene has CDR1 SNHLY and CDR2 FYNNEI. DNA for the CDR3: TGTGCCAGCAGTGAAGCAGAGGGAGAGCCCCAGCATTTT. Translating gives CASSEAEGEPQHF.

The table lists this clonotype with a count of one. The chain combines TRBV3-1 with TRBJ1-1, with D maybe TRBD1 (5 bases). The V and J ends lost 4 bases and 1 base respectively, with 13 bases between them. CDR1 LGHDT and CDR2 YNNKEL come from the germline V gene (reference sequence). The CDR3 has 15 residues. The CDR3 is CASSPVGGRNTEAFF. The CDR3 nucleotides read TGTGCCAGCAGCCCCGTCGGGGGTCGGAACACTGAAGCTTTCTTT.

This clonotype came up many times. The chain carries TRBV7-9 and TRBJ2-1, with a weak D call TRBD1 (6 bases). This CDR3 contains 14 residues. With 2 bases removed from V and 8 bases from J, the gap between germline ends came to 13 bases. CDR1 and CDR2 (germline): SEHNR, FQNEAQ (reference sequence). Here the CDR3 reads CASSLSTGNDEQFF. In DNA, the CDR3 is TGTGCCAGCAGCTTAAGTACAGGGAACGATGAGCAGTTCTTC.

This rearrangement joins TRBV24-1 to TRBJ2-2; D remains unclear. The CDR3 is made up of 14 amino acids. Trimming stripped 7 bases from V and 5 bases from J, with 13 bases between. Germline CDR1 is KGHDR and CDR2 is SFDVKD. The CDR3 DNA reads TGTGCCACCAGGAGCTCGGGTTATACCGGGGAGCTGTTTTTT. As protein: CATRSSGYTGELFF.

The rearrangement uses TRBV7-9 and TRBJ1-4; the match to TRBD1 covers 8 bases. Germline values: CDR1 SEHNR, CDR2 FQNEAQ (reference sequence). The CDR3 runs 15 residues. Trimming at V came to 1 base and at J to 5 bases, leaving 3 bases not matched to a gene. CDR3 sequence reads: CASSLERTGNEKLFF. The CDR3, as DNA: TGTGCCAGCAGCTTAGAGAGGACAGGGAATGAAAAACTGTTTTTT.

This clonotype was counted ten times or more. V usage is TRBV28 and J usage is TRBJ2-1; tentatively, D is TRBD1 or TRBD2 (5 bases each). V lost 2 bases and J 15 bases, leaving 17 bases between the germline ends. This CDR3 is built from 13 residues. CDR1 is MDHEN and CDR2 is SYDVKM in the germline V gene. The CDR3 protein is CASSLQPGRILFF. The CDR3 DNA is TGTGCCAGCAGTTTACAGCCGGGACGGATCCTGTTCTTC.

The chain has TRBV20-1 and TRBJ1-3; D might be TRBD1 (5 bases). The CDR3 contains 15 residues. Per the germline V gene, CDR1 is DFQATT and CDR2 is SNEGSKA (reference sequence). V gave up 0 bases and J gave up 0 bases, with 9 bases separating them. CDR3 region: CSAREEGYSGNTIYF. In DNA form, the CDR3 reads TGCAGTGCTAGAGAGGAGGGGTACTCTGGAAACACCATATATTTT.

This chain joins TRBV28 and TRBJ1-2, with D maybe TRBD1 (6 bases). Deletions cut 5 bases from V and 5 bases from J, with 15 bases between. The CDR3 is made up of 14 amino acids. Per the germline V gene, CDR1 is MDHEN and CDR2 is SYDVKM. DNA for the CDR3: TGTGCCAGCAGTCCAATGGGGGGGGCATATGGCTACACCTTC. It is translated as CASSPMGGAYGYTF.

The genes are TRBV29-1 and TRBJ2-2; 8 bases are a match to TRBD2. Germline V gene lookup returns CDR1 SQVTM and CDR2 ANQGSEA. The CDR3 sequence is 13 residues long. Trimming cost V 5 bases and J 3 bases; bases outside gene matches: 2. In nucleotides, the CDR3 is TGCAGCGTTAAAGCGGGAGACACCGGGGAGCTGTTTTTT. Translating it yields CSVKAGDTGELFF.

This clonotype came up many times. The chain is built from TRBV5-4 and TRBJ2-5; D remains unclear. CDR1 SGHNT and CDR2 YYREEE come from the germline V gene (reference sequence). The V and J ends lost 0 bases and 7 bases respectively, with 10 bases between them. The CDR3 spans 13 residues. The chain's CDR3 is CASSLDEPGTQYF. The CDR3, as DNA: TGTGCCAGCAGCTTGGACGAGCCCGGGACCCAGTACTTC.

This clonotype came up a few times. J is TRBJ1-5 and V is TRBV7-2; a possible D gene is TRBD1 (5 bases). The germline V gene has CDR1 SGHTA and CDR2 FQGNSA. V was trimmed by 6 bases and J by 3 bases, leaving 15 bases between them. CDR3 length equals 15 residues. CDR3 protein: CASRFGGAVNQPQHF. DNA for the CDR3: TGTGCCAGCAGATTTGGCGGGGCAGTCAATCAGCCCCAGCATTTT.

This clonotype was counted at least ten times. The gene calls are TRBV12-3 or TRBV12-4 and TRBJ1-5; weak D call: TRBD1 (5 bases). CDR3 length: 18 amino acids. The V end was cut by 4 bases, the J end by 2 bases, with 21 bases between. The CDR3 spells CASSSRQLLAGGNQPQHF. Written as DNA, the CDR3 is TGTGCCAGCAGTTCTCGACAGTTACTAGCTGGGGGCAATCAGCCCCAGCATTTT.

This rearrangement joins TRBV6-1 to TRBJ2-3; D is possibly TRBD2 (6 bases). Deletions cut 6 bases from V and 1 base from J, with 8 bases between. CDR1 and CDR2 (germline): MNHNS, SASEGT. The CDR3 is made up of 13 amino acids. CDR3 nucleotides: TGTGCCAGCAGACTAGCCCGCACAGATACGCAGTATTTT. Translating it yields CASRLARTDTQYF.

A few counts support this clonotype. J is TRBJ2-7 and V is TRBV11-1, with 10 bases that match TRBD2. J was trimmed by 0 bases and V by 3 bases; bases with no gene match: 8. The length of the CDR3 is 17 residues. Germline CDR1 SGHAT, CDR2 FQDESV (reference sequence). CDR3 bases: TGTGCCAGCAGCTTGGAGACTAGCGGGTGGAGCTCCTACGAGCAGTACTTC. Translated, it gives CASSLETSGWSSYEQYF.

On this clonotype itself: A much bigger clone sits one base away, suggesting this may be a read error. The chain's CDR3 is CASSQTDLSTNTQYF. The CDR3 DNA reads TGTGCCAGCAGTCAGACGGACTTGAGCACAAATACGCAGTATTTT. The rearrangement uses TRBV7-3 and TRBJ2-3; tentative D call: TRBD2 (5 bases). The CDR3 is made up of 15 amino acids. Germline V gene sequence: CDR1 SGHTA, CDR2 FQGTGA.

The V and J genes are TRBV20-1 and TRBJ1-2, with TRBD1 identical over 7 bases. The CDR3 spans 13 residues. CDR1 is DFQATT and CDR2 is SNEGSKA in the germline V gene (reference sequence). V shed 0 bases and J 6 bases; nucleotides not matched to a gene: 4. CDR3 region: CSARDRGGNGYTF. DNA for the CDR3: TGCAGTGCTAGAGATCGAGGGGGCAATGGCTACACCTTC.

The CDR3 DNA follows: TGTGCCAGCAGTCGACTAGCGGGAGGTAGCGAGCAGTACTTC. Its protein product is CASSRLAGGSEQYF. The rearrangement uses TRBV3-1 and TRBJ2-7; TRBD2 matches 13 bases. Germline CDR1 LGHDT, CDR2 YNNKEL (reference sequence). The CDR3 length is 14 residues. V trimming: 6 bases; J trimming: 6 bases; junction bases outside the gene matches: 5.

Concerning this clonotype: A read error may explain this, as a much larger clone is one base away. The J gene is TRBJ2-1, the V gene TRBV7-3; possible D gene TRBD1, 5 bases. The J call is doubtful: the DNA matches TRBJ2-7 better. CDR3 length: 16 residues. Germline CDR1 is SGHTA and CDR2 is FQGTGA. The CDR3 region is CASSLRQTSSYNEQYF. In DNA form, the CDR3 reads TGTGCCAGCAGCTTAAGACAGACAAGCTCCTACAATGAGCAGTACTTC.